This is a list of T cell receptor beta chains from one sample in a study of T cell repertoires in cytomegalovirus infection. TCRdb fed the reads into MiXCR, producing one record per CDR3 protein. The data hold roughly 280,000 distinct CDR3 sequences, with roughly 10% observed a single time. Sequenced input: PBMCs. These receptors came from a human donor in good health (CMV status not recorded). Some clones in this sample may be carry-over from other donors' samples. Each CDR3 is given with its conserved first and last residue. The D gene is left open where the match is weak. Size values are once, few and many counts, or a class for expanded clones, and some rows have none.

CDR3 DNA: TGTGCCAGCAGCTTCAGGGCTAACTATGGCTACACCTTC
CDR3 protein: CASSFRANYGYTF
clone size: many
D gene: .
J gene: TRBJ1-2
V gene: TRBV7-2

CDR3 DNA: TGCAGTGCCCCCGCGCCCCTAGGACGGGCGGACTACGAGCAGTACTTC
CDR3 protein: CSAPAPLGRADYEQYF
clone size: few
D gene: .
J gene: TRBJ2-7
V gene: TRBV20-1

CDR3 DNA: TGTGCCAGCAGCTTAGAGAGCGAGCGGGAGTCCACAGATACGCAGTATTTT
CDR3 protein: CASSLESERESTDTQYF
clone size: many
D gene: TRBD2
J gene: TRBJ2-3
V gene: TRBV7-2

CDR3 DNA: TGTGCCATCGGGGGAGGGGATACGCAGTATTTT
CDR3 protein: CAIGGGDTQYF
clone size: .
D gene: TRBD2
J gene: TRBJ2-3
V gene: TRBV10-3

CDR3 DNA: TGCGCCAGCAGCCCATGGAGAAGCGGGGGGACCGAGGGGACCCAGTACTTC
CDR3 protein: CASSPWRSGGTEGTQYF
clone size: .
D gene: TRBD2
J gene: TRBJ2-5
V gene: TRBV5-1

CDR3 DNA: TGTGCCAGTAGTCCAACCGGCGGGGGCAGGGTCCGTTTTGGGATGAACACTGAAGCTTTCTTT
CDR3 protein: CASSPTGGGRVRFGMNTEAFF
clone size: few
D gene: .
J gene: TRBJ1-1
V gene: TRBV19

CDR3 DNA: TGCAGTGTAAGCGGTTACAATGAGCAGTTCTTC
CDR3 protein: CSVSGYNEQFF
clone size: many
D gene: .
J gene: TRBJ2-1
V gene: TRBV20-1

CDR3 DNA: TGCAGCGTTGAGGATGGGACACAAGCCAAAAACATTCAGTACTTC
CDR3 protein: CSVEDGTQAKNIQYF
clone size: .
D gene: .
J gene: TRBJ2-4
V gene: TRBV29-1

CDR3 DNA: TGCAGTGCTAGAGATGGGGGACTAGCGGGGATACCCAGCCAAGATACGCAGTATTTT
CDR3 protein: CSARDGGLAGIPSQDTQYF
clone size: .
D gene: TRBD2
J gene: TRBJ2-3
V gene: TRBV20-1

CDR3 DNA: TGTGCCAGCAGCCTCGGGGGCGGGAGGGAGCAGTTCTTC
CDR3 protein: CASSLGGGREQFF
clone size: many
D gene: TRBD2
J gene: TRBJ2-1
V gene: TRBV7-2

CDR3 DNA: TGTGCCAGCTCACCACCGGGACTAGCTCTATACGAGCAGTACTTC
CDR3 protein: CASSPPGLALYEQYF
clone size: .
D gene: TRBD2
J gene: TRBJ2-7
V gene: TRBV18

CDR3 DNA: TGTGCCAGCAGCTTAGAGGGGGGAAAGGATGAAAAACTGTTTTTT
CDR3 protein: CASSLEGGKDEKLFF
clone size: many
D gene: .
J gene: TRBJ1-4
V gene: TRBV7-6

CDR3 DNA: TGTGCCAGCAGCTTAATGAGGTCTAGCGGGTTGGCTGGGGCCAACGTCCTGACTTTC
CDR3 protein: CASSLMRSSGLAGANVLTF
clone size: many
D gene: TRBD2
J gene: TRBJ2-6
V gene: TRBV7-3